One sample yielded the 7 T cell receptor beta chains listed below, sequenced in a study of blood T cells in healthy people across ages. A second roughly 6 to 11 cycle PCR used barcoded and J-beta primers. TCRdb independently ran MiXCR on the 5' RACE reads; one entry per CDR3 protein. In the table there are 600,000 to 650,000 distinct CDR3 sequences, roughly 58% of which are singletons. What was sequenced was blood. These receptors all stem from a man aged 55 to 70 in good health.

The gene calls are TRBV11-2 and TRBJ1-6, with 11 bases that match TRBD1. Per the germline V gene, CDR1 is SGHAT and CDR2 is FQNNGV. The CDR3 has 17 residues. V lost 4 bases and J lost 4; bases outside the gene matches: 6. The CDR3 sequence: CASSSPGQGVYNSPLHF. DNA for the CDR3: TGTGCCAGCAGCTCCCCGGGACAGGGGGTTTATAATTCACCCCTCCACTTT.

The chain employs TRBV5-1 and TRBJ2-4; a possible D gene is TRBD2 (7 bases). Trimming removed 0 bases at V and 3 bases at J, with 13 bases between. The CDR3 is made up of 16 amino acids. The germline gives CDR1 SGHRS, CDR2 YFSETQ. CDR3 residues: CASSLAGGAGKNIQYF. For the CDR3, the DNA is TGCGCCAGCAGCTTGGCTGGGGGGGCCGGCAAAAACATTCAGTACTTC.

This rearrangement joins TRBV20-1 to TRBJ2-4; perhaps TRBD1 as D (6 bases). The better agreement between TRBJ2-7 and the DNA end casts doubt on the J call. Germline assignment: CDR1 DFQATT and CDR2 SNEGSKA (reference sequence). The CDR3 has 12 amino acids. The chain's CDR3 is CSARGQDSEQYF. As DNA, the CDR3 is TGCAGTGCTAGAGGACAGGATTCCGAGCAGTACTTC.

There are a few counts of this clonotype. V gene TRBV7-2 combines with J gene TRBJ2-3, with a tentative D call TRBD2 (5 bases). The CDR3 covers 13 residues. The V end was cut by 5 bases, the J end by 11 bases, with 17 bases between. Germline V CDR1 and CDR2: SGHTA, FQGNSA. The CDR3 loop is CASSPSWGEEQYF. CDR3 in DNA: TGTGCCAGCAGCCCCAGTTGGGGAGAGGAGCAGTATTTT. Using reference TRBV7-2 and TRBJ2-3 for the parts outside the CDR3, the full variable domain is GAGVSQSPSNKVTEKGKDVELRCDPISGHTALYWYRQSLGQGLEFLIYFQGNSAPDKSGLPSDRFSAERTGGSVSTLTIQRTQQEDSAVYLCASSPSWGEEQYFGPGTRLTVL.

This rearrangement joins TRBV5-1 to TRBJ2-4, with 7 positions matching TRBD1. The last part of the DNA fits TRBJ2-7 better; the J call may be wrong. The CDR3 contains 14 residues. The germline V gene has CDR1 SGHRS and CDR2 YFSETQ. The CDR3 loop reads CASSLPGGYDEQYF. The CDR3 DNA reads as TGCGCCAGCAGCTTGCCAGGGGGATACGACGAGCAGTACTTC.

A word on this clonotype: The junction departs from germline at one end; a sequencing error may be responsible. The CDR3 loop reads CASSPSEGEWHGCTF. CDR3 DNA sequence: TGTGCCAGCAGCCCATCGGAGGGGGAATGGCATGGCTGCACCTTC. The V call is TRBV3-1, the J call TRBJ1-2; maybe TRBD1 (6 bases). This CDR3 is built from 15 residues. Germline lookup yields CDR1 LGHDT and CDR2 YNNKEL (reference sequence). The entire variable domain, with the rest obtained from reference TRBV3-1 and TRBJ1-2, is as follows: DTAVSQTPKYLVTQMGNDKSIKCEQNLGHDTMYWYKQDSKKFLKIMFSYNNKELIINETVPNRFSPKSPDKAHLNLHINSLELGDSAVYFCASSPSEGEWHGCTFGSGTRLTVV.

This clonotype turned up a few times. The gene calls are TRBV6-1 and TRBJ1-2; no clear D. Trimming took off 7 bases at V and 4 bases at J, with 16 bases between the two ends. CDR3 length: 14 residues. Germline V gene lookup returns CDR1 MNHNS and CDR2 SASEGT. The CDR3: CASTAQPSRYGYTF. Written as DNA, the CDR3 is TGTGCCAGCACCGCGCAGCCTAGCCGCTATGGCTACACCTTC.